This TCR beta chain was captured by sequencing in a study of blood T cell repertoires in COVID-19. Across the study: Sites across the United States, Italy and Spain contributed samples from acute and convalescent COVID-19. PBMCs, B-cell-depleted T cells, or T cells provided the cDNA or gDNA that made up the material.

Germline loops: CDR1 LGHNA, CDR2 YSLEER. After removal of 4 bases from V and 4 bases from J, the junction contained 12 bases not matched to a gene. There are 17 residues in the CDR3. Sequencing was performed with immunoSEQ multiplex PCR; in TCRdb, only in-frame clones are kept and a portion is missing. The table includes 180,000 or so clones, almost 90% detected once. Source material: peripheral blood. The chain links TRBV4-3 to TRBJ2-1; the match to TRBD2 covers 8 bases. The clonotype originates from a man in his late teens or twenties with active or convalescent COVID-19. Here the CDR3 DNA reads TGCGCCAGCAGCCCAGGACTAGCAGGAGGATATTACAATGAGCAGTTCTTC. Its translation: CASSPGLAGGYYNEQFF.